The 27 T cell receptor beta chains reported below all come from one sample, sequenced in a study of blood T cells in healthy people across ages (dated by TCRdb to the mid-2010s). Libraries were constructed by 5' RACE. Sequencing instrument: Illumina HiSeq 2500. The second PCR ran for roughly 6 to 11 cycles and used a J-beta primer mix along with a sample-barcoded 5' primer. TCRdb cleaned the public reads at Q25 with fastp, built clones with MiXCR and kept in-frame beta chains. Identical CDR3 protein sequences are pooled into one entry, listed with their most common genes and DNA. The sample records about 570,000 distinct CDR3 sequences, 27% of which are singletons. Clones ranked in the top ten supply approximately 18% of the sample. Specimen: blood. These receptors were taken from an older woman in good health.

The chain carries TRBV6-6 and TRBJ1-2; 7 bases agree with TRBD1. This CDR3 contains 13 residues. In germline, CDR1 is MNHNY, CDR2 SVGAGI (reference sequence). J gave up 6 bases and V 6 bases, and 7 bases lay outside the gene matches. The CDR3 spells CASSTDRAHGYTF. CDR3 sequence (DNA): TGTGCCAGCAGCACCGACAGGGCCCATGGCTACACCTTC.

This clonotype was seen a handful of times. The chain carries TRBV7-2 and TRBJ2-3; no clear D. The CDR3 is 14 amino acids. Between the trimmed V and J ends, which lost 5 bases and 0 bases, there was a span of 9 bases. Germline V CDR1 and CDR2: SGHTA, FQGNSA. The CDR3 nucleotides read TGTGCCAGCAGCCTGTATCATAGCACAGATACGCAGTATTTT. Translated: CASSLYHSTDTQYF. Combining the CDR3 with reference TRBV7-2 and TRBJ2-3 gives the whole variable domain GAGVSQSPSNKVTEKGKDVELRCDPISGHTALYWYRQSLGQGLEFLIYFQGNSAPDKSGLPSDRFSAERTGGSVSTLTIQRTQQEDSAVYLCASSLYHSTDTQYFGPGTRLTVL.

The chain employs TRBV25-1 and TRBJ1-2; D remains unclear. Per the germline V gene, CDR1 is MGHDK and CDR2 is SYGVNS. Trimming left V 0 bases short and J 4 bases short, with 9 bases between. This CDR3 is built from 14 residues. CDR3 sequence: CASSEYGFGYGYTF. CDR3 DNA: TGTGCCAGCAGTGAATATGGATTTGGCTATGGCTACACCTTC.

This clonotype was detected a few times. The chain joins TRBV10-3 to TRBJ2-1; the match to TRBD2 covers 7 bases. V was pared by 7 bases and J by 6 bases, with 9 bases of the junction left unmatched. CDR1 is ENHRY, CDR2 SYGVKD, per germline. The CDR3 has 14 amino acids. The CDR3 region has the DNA TGTGCCATCAAGGTGGGGGGGGTCTCCAATGAGCAGTTCTTC. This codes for CAIKVGGVSNEQFF.

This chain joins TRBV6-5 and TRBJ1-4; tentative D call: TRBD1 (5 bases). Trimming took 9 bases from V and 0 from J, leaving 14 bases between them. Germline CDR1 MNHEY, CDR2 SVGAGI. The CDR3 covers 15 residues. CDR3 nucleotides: TGTGCCAGTAAGGGGAGGGGTTCAACTAATGAAAAACTGTTTTTT. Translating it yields CASKGRGSTNEKLFF.

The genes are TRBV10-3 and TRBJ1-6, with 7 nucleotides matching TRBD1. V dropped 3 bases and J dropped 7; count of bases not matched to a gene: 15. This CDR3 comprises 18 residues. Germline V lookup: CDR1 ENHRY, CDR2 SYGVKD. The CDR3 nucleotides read TGTGCCATCAGTGAAACGGGGACAGCGAAAAATCGAAATTCACCCCTCCACTTT. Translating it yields CAISETGTAKNRNSPLHF.

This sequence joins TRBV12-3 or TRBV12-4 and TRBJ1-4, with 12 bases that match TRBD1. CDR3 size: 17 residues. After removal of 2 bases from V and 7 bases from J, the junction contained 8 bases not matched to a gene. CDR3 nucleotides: TGTGCCAGCAGTTTATGGGGACAGGGGGCGCCCGGTGAAAAACTGTTTTTT. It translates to CASSLWGQGAPGEKLFF.

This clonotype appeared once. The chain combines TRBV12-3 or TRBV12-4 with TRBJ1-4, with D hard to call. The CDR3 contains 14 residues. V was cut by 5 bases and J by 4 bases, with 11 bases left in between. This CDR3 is CASSRSQNNEKLFF. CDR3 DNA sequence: TGTGCCAGCAGTCGTTCACAGAATAATGAAAAACTGTTTTTT.

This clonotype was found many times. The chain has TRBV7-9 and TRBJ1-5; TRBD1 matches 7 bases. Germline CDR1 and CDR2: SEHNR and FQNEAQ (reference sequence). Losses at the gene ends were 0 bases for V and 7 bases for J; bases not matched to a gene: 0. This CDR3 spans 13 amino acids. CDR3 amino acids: CASSLAGGQPQHF. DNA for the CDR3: TGTGCCAGCAGCTTAGCAGGGGGCCAGCCCCAGCATTTT.

CDR3 DNA sequence: TGCAGCGTAAAGACTAGCGGGGTAAATGAGCAGTTCTTC. This encodes CSVKTSGVNEQFF. The chain employs TRBV29-1 and TRBJ2-5; TRBD2 agrees at 11 bases. TRBJ2-1 matches the DNA end more closely, so the J call is doubtful. The CDR3 runs to 13 residues. Germline V gene data show CDR1 as SQVTM and CDR2 as ANQGSEA.

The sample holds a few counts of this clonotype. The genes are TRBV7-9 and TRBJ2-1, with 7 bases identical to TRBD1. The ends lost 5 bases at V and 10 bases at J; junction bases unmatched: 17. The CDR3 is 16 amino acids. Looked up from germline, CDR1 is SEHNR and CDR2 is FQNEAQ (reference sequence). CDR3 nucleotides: TGTGCCAGCAGCGCAAATGACAGGGTGACGATGTGGGAGCAGTTCTTC. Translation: CASSANDRVTMWEQFF. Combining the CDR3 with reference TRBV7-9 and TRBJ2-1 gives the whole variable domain DTGVSQNPRHKITKRGQNVTFRCDPISEHNRLYWYRQTLGQGPEFLTYFQNEAQLEKSRLLSDRFSAERPKGSFSTLEIQRTEQGDSAMYLCASSANDRVTMWEQFFGPGTRLTVL.

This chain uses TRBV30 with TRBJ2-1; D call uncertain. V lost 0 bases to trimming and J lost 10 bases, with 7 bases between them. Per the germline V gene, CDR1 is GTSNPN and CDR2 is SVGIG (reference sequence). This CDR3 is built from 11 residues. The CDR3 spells CAWSVGREQFF. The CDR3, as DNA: TGTGCCTGGAGTGTAGGCAGGGAGCAGTTCTTC.

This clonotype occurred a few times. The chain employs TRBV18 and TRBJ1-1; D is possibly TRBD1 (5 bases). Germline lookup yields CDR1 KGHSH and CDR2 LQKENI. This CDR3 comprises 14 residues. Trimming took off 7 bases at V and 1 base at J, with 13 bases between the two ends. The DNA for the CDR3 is TGTGCCAGCTACCCGGGGACGGGGAACACTGAAGCTTTCTTT. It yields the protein CASYPGTGNTEAFF.

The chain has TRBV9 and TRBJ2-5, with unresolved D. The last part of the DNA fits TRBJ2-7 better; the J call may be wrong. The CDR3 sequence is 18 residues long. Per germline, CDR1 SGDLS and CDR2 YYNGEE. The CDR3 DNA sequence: TGTGCCAGCAGCGTAGGGGCAGGTGGGTCCTCGACCTCCTACGAGCAGTACTTC. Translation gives CASSVGAGGSSTSYEQYF.

The CDR3 DNA sequence: TGTGCCAGCAGCCTCGGACAGGACCTGGGGCCCCAGCATTTT. It is translated as CASSLGQDLGPQHF. The chain couples TRBV7-9 to TRBJ1-5; TRBD1 matches at 7 bases. CDR1 is SEHNR and CDR2 is FQNEAQ in the germline V gene (reference sequence). The CDR3 runs 14 residues. The ends lost 5 bases at V and 9 bases at J; junction bases unmatched: 10.

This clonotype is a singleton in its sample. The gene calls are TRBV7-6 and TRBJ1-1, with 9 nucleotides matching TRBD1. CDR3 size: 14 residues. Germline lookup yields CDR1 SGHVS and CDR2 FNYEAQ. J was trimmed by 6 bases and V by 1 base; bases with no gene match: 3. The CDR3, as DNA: TGTGCCAGCAGCTTAGTCGACAGGGGGGCTGAAGCTTTCTTT. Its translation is CASSLVDRGAEAFF.

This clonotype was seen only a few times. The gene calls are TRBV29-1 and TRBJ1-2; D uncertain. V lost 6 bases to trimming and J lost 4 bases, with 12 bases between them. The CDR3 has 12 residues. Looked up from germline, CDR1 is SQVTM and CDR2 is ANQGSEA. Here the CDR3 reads CSVLPGSYGYTF. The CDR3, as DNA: TGCAGCGTCCTCCCGGGCAGCTATGGCTACACCTTC.

In DNA, the CDR3 is TGTGCCAGCAGCTTAATACCTGTTTATTACAATGAGCAGTTCTTC. Translation: CASSLIPVYYNEQFF. The gene calls are TRBV11-2 and TRBJ2-5; D unresolved. The end of the DNA aligns better with TRBJ2-1, so the J call may be wrong. The CDR3 is 15 residues long. Germline CDR1 and CDR2: SGHAT and FQNNGV.

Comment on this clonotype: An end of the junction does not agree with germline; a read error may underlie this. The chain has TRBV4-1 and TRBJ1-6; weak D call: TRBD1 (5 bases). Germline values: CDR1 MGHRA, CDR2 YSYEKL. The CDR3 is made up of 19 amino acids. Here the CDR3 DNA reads TGCACCAGCAGCCAACGGCCCGAGGGGCAACGCTCCTATAATTCACCCCTCCACTTT. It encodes CTSSQRPEGQRSYNSPLHF.

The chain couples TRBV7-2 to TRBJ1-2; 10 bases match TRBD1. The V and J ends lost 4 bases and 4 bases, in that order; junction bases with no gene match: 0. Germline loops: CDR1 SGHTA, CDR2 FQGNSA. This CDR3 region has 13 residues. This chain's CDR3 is CASSWDRGYGYTF. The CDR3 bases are TGTGCCAGCAGCTGGGACAGGGGCTATGGCTACACCTTC.

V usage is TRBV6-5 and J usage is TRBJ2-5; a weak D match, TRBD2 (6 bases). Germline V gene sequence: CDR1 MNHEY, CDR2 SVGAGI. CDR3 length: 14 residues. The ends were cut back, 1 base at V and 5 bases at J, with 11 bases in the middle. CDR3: CASSYYQGGETQYF. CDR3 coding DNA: TGTGCCAGCAGTTACTACCAGGGAGGCGAGACCCAGTACTTC.

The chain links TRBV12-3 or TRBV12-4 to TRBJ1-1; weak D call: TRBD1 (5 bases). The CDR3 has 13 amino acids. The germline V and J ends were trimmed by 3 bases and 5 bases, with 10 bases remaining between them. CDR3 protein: CASSLRGETEAFF. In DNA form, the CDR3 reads TGTGCCAGCAGTTTGAGGGGTGAGACTGAAGCTTTCTTT.

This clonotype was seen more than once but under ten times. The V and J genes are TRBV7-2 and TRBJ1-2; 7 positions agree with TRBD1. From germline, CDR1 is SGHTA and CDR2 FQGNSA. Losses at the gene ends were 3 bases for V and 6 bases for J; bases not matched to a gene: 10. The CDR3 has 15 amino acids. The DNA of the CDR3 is TGTGCCAGCAGCTTGGGGACGGGACAGAGGGATGGCTACACCTTC. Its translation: CASSLGTGQRDGYTF.

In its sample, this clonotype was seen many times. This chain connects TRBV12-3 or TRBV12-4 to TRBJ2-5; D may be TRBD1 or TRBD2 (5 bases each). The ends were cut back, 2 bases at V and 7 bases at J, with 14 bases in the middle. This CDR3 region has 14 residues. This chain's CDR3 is CASSLNRDDGTQYF. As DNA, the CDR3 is TGTGCCAGCAGTTTAAATCGGGACGACGGGACCCAGTACTTC.

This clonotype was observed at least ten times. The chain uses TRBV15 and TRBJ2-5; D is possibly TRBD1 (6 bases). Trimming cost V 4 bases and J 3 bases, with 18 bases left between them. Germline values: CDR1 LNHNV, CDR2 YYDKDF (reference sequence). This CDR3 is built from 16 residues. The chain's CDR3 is CATSKDPRGSEETQYF. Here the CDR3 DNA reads TGTGCCACCAGCAAAGACCCCAGGGGATCGGAAGAGACCCAGTACTTC.

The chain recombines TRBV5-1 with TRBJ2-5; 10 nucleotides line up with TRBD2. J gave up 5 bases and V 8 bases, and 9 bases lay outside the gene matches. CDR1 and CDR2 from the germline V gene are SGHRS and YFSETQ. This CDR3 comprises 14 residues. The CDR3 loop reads CASASGGAIETQYF. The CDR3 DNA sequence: TGCGCCAGTGCCAGCGGGGGGGCAATCGAGACCCAGTACTTC.

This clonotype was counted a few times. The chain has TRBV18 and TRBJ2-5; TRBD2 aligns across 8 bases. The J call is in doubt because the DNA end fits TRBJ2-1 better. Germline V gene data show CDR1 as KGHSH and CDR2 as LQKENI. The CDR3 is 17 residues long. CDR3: CASSPFTERGMNNEQFF. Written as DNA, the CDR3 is TGTGCCAGCTCACCCTTTACCGAGCGGGGGATGAACAATGAGCAGTTCTTC.